These 7 T cell receptor beta chains were sequenced from one sample in a study of T-cell reconstitution after alpha-beta-depleted transplantation in children. Researchers prepared the TCRbeta library using unique molecular identifiers, the study reports. TCRdb recomputed calls from the PCR reads with MiXCR, one row per CDR3 protein. The sample has about 540,000 distinct CDR3 sequences; 18% are singletons. The specimen comprised PBMCs from the stem cell graft donor, sampled from the stem cell graft. The receptors stem from a human donor who donated a stem cell graft to a child with acute lymphoblastic leukemia.

In this sample, this clonotype turned up a few times. The CDR3 reads CASSPLFYSNQPQHF. CDR3 DNA sequence: TGTGCCAGCAGCCCGCTGTTCTATAGCAATCAGCCCCAGCATTTT. V is TRBV12-3 or TRBV12-4 and J is TRBJ1-5; D is undetermined. The CDR3 contains 15 residues. V was clipped by 6 bases and J by 0 bases, with 12 bases between them.

This clonotype has at least ten counts. V usage is TRBV27 and J usage is TRBJ2-7; D remains ambiguous. V was clipped by 0 bases and J by 3 bases, with 6 bases between them. Germline CDR1 and CDR2: MNHEY and SMNVEV (reference sequence). The CDR3 loop spans 13 amino acids. CDR3 in DNA: TGTGCCAGCAGTTTATCACCCCACTACGAGCAGTACTTC. This sequence encodes CASSLSPHYEQYF.

The chain combines TRBV7-2 with TRBJ2-7, with TRBD1 matching 10 bases. The V and J ends lost 4 bases and 1 base, in that order; junction bases with no gene match: 7. There are 16 residues in the CDR3. Germline-derived CDR1 and CDR2 are SGHTA and FQGNSA. The CDR3 is CASSWYSGQGSYEQYF. CDR3 DNA: TGTGCCAGCAGCTGGTATTCGGGACAGGGGTCCTACGAGCAGTACTTC. The variable domain in full, with the rest retrieved from reference TRBV7-2 and TRBJ2-7, is GAGVSQSPSNKVTEKGKDVELRCDPISGHTALYWYRQSLGQGLEFLIYFQGNSAPDKSGLPSDRFSAERTGGSVSTLTIQRTQQEDSAVYLCASSWYSGQGSYEQYFGPGTRLTVT.

This clonotype was recorded a few times. J is TRBJ1-1 and V is TRBV14; D uncertain. CDR1 and CDR2 (germline): SGHDN, FVKESK. There are 13 residues in the CDR3. Deletions cut 0 bases from V and 5 bases from J, with 7 bases between. CDR3 protein: CASSQDLKTEAFF. The CDR3 nucleotides read TGTGCCAGCAGCCAAGATCTCAAAACTGAAGCTTTCTTT.

In its sample, this clonotype was seen a few times. The chain has TRBV20-1 and TRBJ2-1; TRBD2 agrees at 9 bases. Per the germline V gene, CDR1 is DFQATT and CDR2 is SNEGSKA (reference sequence). The trim removed 7 bases at V and 7 bases at J, leaving 11 bases unmatched. CDR3 length equals 14 residues. The CDR3 is CSVPREGRSNEQFF. The CDR3 nucleotides read TGCAGTGTCCCGCGGGAGGGCCGCAGTAATGAGCAGTTCTTC.

The CDR3 DNA reads as TGTGCCTCCAGCCAAGCCTTAGCGGGAGAGAAGGGCAATGAGCAGTTCTTC. As protein: CASSQALAGEKGNEQFF. This chain joins TRBV3-1 and TRBJ2-1; 9 positions match TRBD2. V shed 11 bases, J shed 6 bases, and the junction held 20 bases outside the gene matches. This CDR3 region has 17 residues. From germline, CDR1 is LGHDT and CDR2 YNNKEL (reference sequence).

V usage is TRBV28 and J usage is TRBJ2-5; 7 positions match TRBD1. CDR1 MDHEN and CDR2 SYDVKM come from the germline V gene. V gave up 6 bases and J gave up 7 bases; unmatched junction bases: 8. The CDR3 is 13 amino acids. This chain's CDR3 is CASSLRGLGTQYF. CDR3 nucleotides: TGTGCCAGCAGCCTAAGGGGGCTGGGGACCCAGTACTTC.